These 20 T cell receptor beta chains were sequenced from one sample in a study of blood T cell repertoires in COVID-19. Clones were read by immunoSEQ multiplex PCR, and TCRdb kept only the in-frame ones, dropping some. The table lists about 65,000 clones, roughly four fifths of them singletons, with approximately 15% in the top ten. Source material: peripheral blood. All receptors derive from an elderly man with acute or convalescent COVID-19.

The V and J genes are TRBV3-1 (or the pseudogene TRBV3-2) and TRBJ1-6; D gene uncertain. This CDR3 is built from 15 residues. Germline CDR1 and CDR2: LGHDT and YNNKEL (reference sequence). Trimming left V 4 bases short and J 7 bases short, with 14 bases between. As DNA, the CDR3 is TGTGCCAGCAGCCGCCGACACCATTCCAATTCACCCCTCCACTTT. Its protein product is CASSRRHHSNSPLHF.

This clone was seen a few times. This rearrangement joins TRBV29-1 to TRBJ2-3; 10 bases fit TRBD2. The CDR3 extends over 17 amino acids. Germline trimming cut 1 base from V and 3 bases from J; bases unmatched to any gene: 10. Per the germline V gene, CDR1 is SQVTM and CDR2 is ANQGSEA. The CDR3 spells CSVEAPTASGGTDTQYF. The DNA for the CDR3 is TGCAGCGTTGAAGCTCCCACCGCTAGCGGGGGAACAGATACGCAGTATTTT.

The chain joins TRBV6-5 to TRBJ1-5, with TRBD1 identical over 8 bases. The CDR3 extends over 14 amino acids. From germline, CDR1 is MNHEY and CDR2 SVGAGI. Germline trimming cut 6 bases from V and 2 bases from J; bases unmatched to any gene: 3. CDR3 nucleotides: TGTGCCAGCAGGAAGGGACAGGGCAATCAGCCCCAGCATTTT. Residues: CASRKGQGNQPQHF.

The chain has TRBV5-1 and TRBJ1-2; D may be TRBD1 (5 bases). This CDR3 has 13 residues. V was cut by 4 bases and J by 6 bases, with 13 bases left in between. From germline, CDR1 is SGHRS and CDR2 YFSETQ. The CDR3 DNA reads TGCGCCAGCAGCAGGCAGGGTACCGATGGCTACACCTTC. The encoded protein is CASSRQGTDGYTF.

The chain employs TRBV7-3 and TRBJ2-3; maybe TRBD2 (6 bases). Germline CDR1 SGHTA, CDR2 FQGTGA. V was pared by 3 bases and J by 0 bases, with 10 bases between. The CDR3 sequence is 15 residues long. This CDR3 is CASSLGGASTDTQYF. CDR3 DNA sequence: TGTGCCAGCAGCTTGGGCGGGGCTAGCACAGATACGCAGTATTTT.

This chain joins TRBV19 and TRBJ1-5; no firm D call. Germline V lookup: CDR1 LNHDA, CDR2 SQIVND (reference sequence). The V and J ends lost 1 base and 5 bases respectively, with 9 bases between them. This CDR3 is 14 amino acids long. The CDR3 protein is CASSIGREYQPQHF. In DNA, the CDR3 is TGTGCCAGTAGTATAGGGAGGGAATATCAGCCCCAGCATTTT. Using reference TRBV19 and TRBJ1-5 for the parts outside the CDR3, the full variable domain is DGGITQSPKYLFRKEGQNVTLSCEQNLNHDAMYWYRQDPGQGLRLIYYSQIVNDFQKGDIAEGYSVSREKKESFPLTVTSAQKNPTAFYLCASSIGREYQPQHFGDGTRLSIL.

This chain uses TRBV4-1 with TRBJ2-3; D uncertain. The CDR3 has 16 residues. CDR1 and CDR2 (germline): MGHRA, YSYEKL. The ends were cut back, 0 bases at V and 2 bases at J, with 12 bases in the middle. Here the CDR3 reads CASSQDRQRPTDTQYF. DNA of the CDR3: TGCGCCAGCAGCCAAGATAGGCAGCGCCCCACAGATACGCAGTATTTT.

The V and J genes are TRBV30 and TRBJ2-7; TRBD2 matches at 10 bases. Germline values: CDR1 GTSNPN, CDR2 SVGIG (reference sequence). CDR3 length equals 14 residues. J lost 7 bases, V lost 4 bases, and 10 bases had no gene match. The CDR3 loop reads CAWNPQRGGREQYF. The CDR3 bases are TGTGCCTGGAATCCCCAGCGGGGGGGCCGTGAGCAGTACTTC.

This chain connects TRBV9 to TRBJ1-6; D uncertain. Germline-derived CDR1 and CDR2 are SGDLS and YYNGEE. V dropped 0 bases and J dropped 5 bases, with 12 bases sitting between them. CDR3 length: 16 amino acids. CDR3 loop: CASSVGGAEHNSPLHF. The CDR3 DNA reads TGTGCCAGCAGCGTAGGCGGTGCTGAGCATAATTCACCCCTCCACTTT.

The V and J genes are TRBV7-2 and TRBJ2-5, with 10 bases identical to TRBD2. This CDR3 is 16 amino acids long. Germline-derived CDR1 and CDR2 are SGHTA and FQGNSA. J lost 5 bases, V lost 1 base, and 7 bases had no gene match. The CDR3 DNA follows: TGTGCCAGCAGCTTAGGAGCAGCGGGGGGGAGGGAGACCCAGTACTTC. It encodes CASSLGAAGGRETQYF.

This chain's CDR3 is CASSRSSGGGYTF. CDR3 DNA sequence: TGTGCCAGCAGTCGTTCCTCGGGGGGAGGCTACACCTTC. This chain joins TRBV27 and TRBJ1-2; TRBD1 is a possible D gene (5 bases). The CDR3 is 13 residues long. Germline-derived CDR1 and CDR2 are MNHEY and SMNVEV (reference sequence). Trimming took off 5 bases at V and 8 bases at J, with 15 bases between the two ends.

This clone appeared a few times. The V gene is TRBV15, the J gene TRBJ2-2; 7 bases map to TRBD2. Germline V CDR1 and CDR2: LNHNV, YYDKDF (reference sequence). The CDR3 consists of 16 residues. V shed 1 base and J 0 bases; nucleotides not matched to a gene: 2. DNA of the CDR3: TGTGCCACCAGCAGAGGGACTAGAGCGAACACCGGGGAGCTGTTTTTT. It yields the protein CATSRGTRANTGELFF.

With regard to this clone: This same CDR3 is encoded by further DNA sequences in the sample. The CDR3: CASSQRTGADNSPLHF. For the CDR3, the DNA is TGTGCCAGCAGCCAAAGAACAGGGGCGGATAATTCACCCCTCCACTTT. This sequence joins TRBV14 and TRBJ1-6; 7 bases align to TRBD1. The CDR3 has 16 residues. V was clipped by 2 bases and J by 5 bases; unmatched bases: 6. Germline V CDR1 and CDR2: SGHDN, FVKESK.

The rearrangement uses TRBV7-2 and TRBJ1-6; 8 bases agree with TRBD1. Trimming at V came to 10 bases and at J to 2 bases, leaving 13 bases not matched to a gene. Germline loops: CDR1 SGHTA, CDR2 FQGNSA. The CDR3 sequence is 17 residues long. The CDR3 DNA sequence: TGTGCCACCGGGACAGGCGCCTCGGGGCCCTATAATTCACCCCTCCACTTT. It specifies CATGTGASGPYNSPLHF. The full variable domain, rest sourced from reference TRBV7-2 and TRBJ1-6, is GAGVSQSPSNKVTEKGKDVELRCDPISGHTALYWYRQSLGQGLEFLIYFQGNSAPDKSGLPSDRFSAERTGGSVSTLTIQRTQQEDSAVYLCATGTGASGPYNSPLHFGNGTRLTVT.

The chain joins TRBV6-6 to TRBJ1-5; possibly TRBD1 for D (5 bases). Trimming removed 2 bases at V and 4 bases at J, with 12 bases between. Per the germline V gene, CDR1 is MNHNY and CDR2 is SVGAGI (reference sequence). The CDR3 consists of 15 residues. As DNA, the CDR3 is TGTGCCAGCAGTTACCCGCAGGGCAATAATCAGCCCCAGCATTTT. It translates to CASSYPQGNNQPQHF.

The chain combines TRBV30 with TRBJ2-2; 7 bases map to TRBD2. J gave up 2 bases and V 7 bases, and 7 bases lay outside the gene matches. This CDR3 region has 14 residues. CDR1 and CDR2 from the germline V gene are GTSNPN and SVGIG (reference sequence). CDR3 residues: CAYLRGENTGELFF. The CDR3 DNA sequence: TGTGCCTACCTTCGGGGGGAAAACACCGGGGAGCTGTTTTTT.

This clone was found a few times. This same CDR3 is encoded by further DNA sequences in the sample. The chain couples TRBV4-1 to TRBJ1-1, with D perhaps TRBD1 (6 bases). Germline V gene sequence: CDR1 MGHRA, CDR2 YSYEKL. Deletions cut 6 bases from V and 1 base from J, with 12 bases between. The CDR3 sequence is 14 residues long. In nucleotides, the CDR3 is TGCGCCAGCAGTCCGGAGACAGGGAACACTGAAGCTTTCTTT. Translating it yields CASSPETGNTEAFF.

This clone was recorded a few times. V usage is TRBV27 and J usage is TRBJ1-5; 9 bases line up with TRBD1. V was pared by 8 bases and J by 6 bases, with 2 bases of the junction left unmatched. Germline V gene data show CDR1 as MNHEY and CDR2 as SMNVEV (reference sequence). The length of the CDR3 is 12 residues. CDR3 loop: CASGQGFQPQHF. Here the CDR3 DNA reads TGTGCCAGCGGACAGGGGTTTCAGCCCCAGCATTTT.

The rearrangement links TRBV4-1 to TRBJ2-3; 8 bases match TRBD1. Per the germline V gene, CDR1 is MGHRA and CDR2 is YSYEKL. Losses at the gene ends were 4 bases for V and 2 bases for J; bases not matched to a gene: 8. The length of the CDR3 is 16 residues. This CDR3 is CASSLSGTGNTDTQYF. In DNA form, the CDR3 reads TGCGCCAGCAGCCTCTCCGGGACAGGAAACACAGATACGCAGTATTTT.

This chain uses TRBV10-2 with TRBJ1-6; tentative D call: TRBD1 (6 bases). V lost 7 bases and J 9 bases, leaving 13 bases between the germline ends. The CDR3 runs 13 residues. The germline V gene encodes CDR1 WSHSY and CDR2 SAAADI. The CDR3 nucleotides are TGCGCCAGCAAGGGGGACACTCCTTCACCCCTCCACTTT. As protein: CASKGDTPSPLHF.